The 28 T cell receptor beta chains presented below share a single source sample, sequenced in a study of blood T cells in healthy people across ages. Together with a sample-barcoded 5' primer, a J-beta primer mix was included in a second PCR lasting roughly 6 to 12 cycles. Via MiXCR, TCRdb re-called the 5' RACE reads, giving one row per CDR3 protein. The data hold 250,000 to 300,000 distinct CDR3 sequences, with roughly 26% observed a single time. The sample comprised blood. These receptors came from a woman in her 70s in good health.

At least ten counts were recorded for this clonotype. The V call is TRBV20-1, the J call TRBJ1-4, with 7 bases fitting TRBD1. V gave up 6 bases and J gave up 0 bases; unmatched junction bases: 19. Germline lookup yields CDR1 DFQATT and CDR2 SNEGSKA (reference sequence). CDR3 length equals 19 residues. The CDR3 region is CSAVEGANSISSTNEKLFF. The CDR3 nucleotides are TGCAGTGCCGTCGAGGGGGCGAACTCTATTTCCTCAACTAATGAAAAACTGTTTTTT.

This clonotype has more than one count but fewer than ten. The chain carries TRBV20-1 and TRBJ2-5; D unresolved. Germline loops: CDR1 DFQATT, CDR2 SNEGSKA (reference sequence). Deletions cut 3 bases from V and 5 bases from J, with 7 bases between. The CDR3 loop spans 11 amino acids. DNA of the CDR3: TGCAGTGCTAGCGGTTTCGAGACCCAGTACTTC. Residues: CSASGFETQYF.

The chain joins TRBV20-1 to TRBJ2-3; TRBD2 agrees at 7 bases. Germline V gene lookup returns CDR1 DFQATT and CDR2 SNEGSKA (reference sequence). Unmatched junction bases numbered 5, after V lost 2 bases and J lost 0 bases. The CDR3 spans 15 residues. Here the CDR3 reads CSARRAGVSTDTQYF. In DNA, the CDR3 is TGCAGTGCTAGAAGGGCGGGGGTGAGCACAGATACGCAGTATTTT.

J is TRBJ2-5 and V is TRBV2, with 7 bases lining up with TRBD1. The J call is doubtful: the DNA matches TRBJ2-7 better. The CDR3 loop spans 14 amino acids. CDR1 and CDR2 (germline): SNHLY, FYNNEI. The CDR3 sequence: CASRKTGTPYEQYF. CDR3 DNA: TGTGCCAGCAGGAAGACAGGGACCCCCTACGAGCAGTACTTC.

V is TRBV6-2 or TRBV6-3 and J is TRBJ1-4, with no clear D. CDR1 and CDR2 (germline): MNHEY, SVGEGT. Trimming removed 0 bases at V and 10 bases at J, with 18 bases between. The CDR3 covers 16 residues. CDR3 loop: CASSYSPDLTSGKLFF. The CDR3 DNA reads as TGTGCCAGCAGTTACTCTCCGGACCTGACGAGCGGAAAACTGTTTTTT.

The chain recombines TRBV5-6 with TRBJ2-5; the match to TRBD2 covers 8 bases. V shed 0 bases and J 3 bases; nucleotides not matched to a gene: 7. The CDR3 totals 16 residues. CDR1 is SGHDT and CDR2 is YYEEEE in the germline V gene. CDR3 sequence (DNA): TGTGCCAGCAGCTTGGTCGGCGGGAGGAAGGAAGAGACCCAGTACTTC. Translating it yields CASSLVGGRKEETQYF.

The V call is TRBV20-1, the J call TRBJ2-3; D is uncertain. The V gene lost 0 bases and the J gene lost 0 bases, with 10 bases spanning the gap. The CDR3 is 15 residues long. CDR1 and CDR2 (germline): DFQATT, SNEGSKA (reference sequence). CDR3 bases: TGCAGTGCTAGAGACTTAATGGACAGCACAGATACGCAGTATTTT. Amino acid sequence: CSARDLMDSTDTQYF.

The V gene is TRBV20-1, the J gene TRBJ2-5; possible D gene TRBD2, 6 bases. The germline V and J ends were trimmed by 3 bases and 5 bases, with 16 bases remaining between them. The CDR3 contains 14 residues. Germline V gives CDR1 DFQATT, CDR2 SNEGSKA (reference sequence). The CDR3 reads CSASRRRAGETQYF. CDR3 DNA sequence: TGCAGTGCTAGTCGGAGGAGGGCCGGGGAGACCCAGTACTTC.

This clonotype was recorded many times. This rearrangement joins TRBV4-1 to TRBJ2-7; tentatively, D is TRBD2 (5 bases). Germline CDR1 reads MGHRA; CDR2 reads YSYEKL. V lost 2 bases and J lost 6, with 20 bases in between. The length of the CDR3 is 16 residues. The CDR3 sequence: CASSQSPGFEKSEQYF. The DNA of the CDR3 is TGCGCCAGCAGCCAATCCCCGGGATTCGAGAAGAGCGAGCAGTACTTC.

The J gene is TRBJ2-7, the V gene TRBV5-5; no reliable D call. This CDR3 contains 13 residues. Germline loops: CDR1 SGHKS, CDR2 YYEKEE (reference sequence). The germline V and J ends were trimmed by 2 bases and 6 bases, with 12 bases remaining between them. CDR3 in DNA: TGTGCCAGCAGCTTTGACTCAGGTCGCGAGCAGTACTTC. Its protein product is CASSFDSGREQYF.

The CDR3 spells CSAPYTSGRFYNEQFF. CDR3 nucleotide sequence: TGCAGTGCCCCCTATACTAGCGGGAGGTTTTACAATGAGCAGTTCTTC. The chain recombines TRBV20-1 with TRBJ2-5; 12 positions agree with TRBD2. The DNA end is more similar to TRBJ2-1, so the J call may be wrong. The CDR3 contains 16 residues. The V gene's germline CDR1 is DFQATT and CDR2 SNEGSKA (reference sequence).

V gene TRBV9 combines with J gene TRBJ1-2; tentatively, D is TRBD1 (5 bases). Germline CDR1 reads SGDLS; CDR2 reads YYNGEE. This CDR3 has 12 residues. V was shortened by 5 bases and J by 8 bases, with 13 bases between the two germline ends. DNA of the CDR3: TGTGCCAGCAGAGGGGACGTAGAGGGCTACACCTTC. This sequence encodes CASRGDVEGYTF.

This clonotype was detected a few times. The chain has TRBV5-4 and TRBJ1-2, with 7 bases fitting TRBD1. The CDR3 sequence is 13 residues long. The germline V gene has CDR1 SGHNT and CDR2 YYREEE (reference sequence). The V and J ends lost 4 bases and 2 bases, in that order; junction bases with no gene match: 2. The DNA for the CDR3 is TGTGCCAGCAGCGAGGGACAGAACTATGGCTACACCTTC. As protein: CASSEGQNYGYTF.

V and J are TRBV7-9 and TRBJ2-5; 10 nucleotides match TRBD2. Trimming cost V 1 base and J 5 bases; bases outside gene matches: 10. Germline V CDR1 and CDR2: SEHNR, FQNEAQ (reference sequence). This CDR3 has 17 amino acids. The CDR3 here is CASSLDGSGRASETQYF. Here the CDR3 DNA reads TGTGCCAGCAGCTTAGATGGAAGCGGGAGGGCCTCGGAGACCCAGTACTTC.

The V gene is TRBV7-2, the J gene TRBJ2-1; perhaps TRBD2 as D (5 bases). This CDR3 comprises 18 residues. Deletions cut 4 bases from V and 2 bases from J, with 21 bases between. CDR1 and CDR2 from the germline V gene are SGHTA and FQGNSA. The CDR3 nucleotides read TGTGCCAGCAGCTCAATACCCTTTCCGAGCGGTACCTACAATGAGCAGTTCTTC. Protein sequence: CASSSIPFPSGTYNEQFF.

This clonotype was seen repeatedly, ten times or more. The rearrangement joins TRBV18 to TRBJ2-1, with D perhaps TRBD1 (5 bases). Trimming removed 3 bases at V and 4 bases at J, with 10 bases between. The CDR3 spans 14 residues. The germline V gene has CDR1 KGHSH and CDR2 LQKENI. The CDR3 region has the DNA TGTGCCAGCTCACCTTCGAGACAGTACAATGAGCAGTTCTTC. Translated, it gives CASSPSRQYNEQFF.

V is TRBV7-3 and J is TRBJ2-1; 14 bases are shared with TRBD2. Germline V lookup: CDR1 SGHTA, CDR2 FQGTGA. There are 16 residues in the CDR3. The V gene end was trimmed by 2 bases and the J gene end by 9 bases; junction bases not matched to a gene: 6. CDR3 bases: TGTGCCAGCAGCTTATCGGGGACTAGCGGGAGAGGTGAGCAGTTCTTC. Amino acids: CASSLSGTSGRGEQFF.

There are a few counts of this clonotype. CDR3 coding DNA: TGCAGCGTGGGTGCGCCCAGTTTTTCAGATACGCAGTATTTT. This codes for CSVGAPSFSDTQYF. The rearrangement joins TRBV29-1 to TRBJ2-3; D gene uncertain. This CDR3 has 14 amino acids. Germline V gene sequence: CDR1 SQVTM, CDR2 ANQGSEA. V was shortened by 6 bases and J by 4 bases, with 17 bases between the two germline ends.

The CDR3 region is CASSKAALGSASQETQYF. The CDR3 nucleotides are TGTGCCAGCAGCAAAGCCGCCCTAGGGAGCGCTTCCCAAGAGACCCAGTACTTC. This chain connects TRBV7-2 to TRBJ2-5, with D possibly TRBD2 on 5 matching bases. Trimming took off 5 bases at V and 1 base at J, with 23 bases between the two ends. The CDR3 has 18 residues. Germline V gene lookup returns CDR1 SGHTA and CDR2 FQGNSA.

This clonotype was seen at least ten times. The chain combines TRBV2 with TRBJ1-4, with D possibly being TRBD1 (5 bases). The CDR3 totals 15 residues. Trimming took off 6 bases at V and 0 bases at J, with 11 bases between the two ends. Germline V CDR1 and CDR2: SNHLY, FYNNEI. The CDR3 nucleotides are TGTGCCAGCAGAGACTACAGGACAACTAATGAAAAACTGTTTTTT. It translates to CASRDYRTTNEKLFF.

This clonotype was counted only a few times. The chain carries TRBV28 and TRBJ2-7; D could derive from TRBD1 or TRBD2 (6 bases each). The germline gives CDR1 MDHEN, CDR2 SYDVKM. Trimming removed 6 bases from V and 1 base from J, with 13 bases in between. This CDR3 comprises 14 residues. The CDR3 DNA reads as TGTGCCAGCAGGGGGGGAGGACAGTCCTACGAGCAGTACTTC. Translation gives CASRGGGQSYEQYF.

This chain joins TRBV3-1 and TRBJ2-2, with unresolved D. CDR1 LGHDT and CDR2 YNNKEL come from the germline V gene (reference sequence). The CDR3 has 14 residues. Trimming stripped 4 bases from V and 5 bases from J, with 11 bases between. CDR3 region: CASSPERGTGELFF. CDR3 nucleotides: TGTGCCAGCAGCCCCGAACGTGGAACCGGGGAGCTGTTTTTT.

The chain employs TRBV6-1 and TRBJ1-3, with D uncertain. CDR1 and CDR2 (germline): MNHNS, SASEGT. This CDR3 has 14 amino acids. The germline V and J ends were trimmed by 2 bases and 2 bases, with 7 bases remaining between them. The CDR3 DNA is TGTGCCAGCAGTGAACAAAGCACTGGAAACACCATATATTTT. This codes for CASSEQSTGNTIYF.

V usage is TRBV28 and J usage is TRBJ1-6; 8 bases are a match to TRBD1. The germline CDR1 and CDR2 sequences are MDHEN and SYDVKM. The ends lost 6 bases at V and 8 bases at J; junction bases unmatched: 9. This CDR3 is 15 amino acids long. CDR3 loop: CASSPRTGLYSPLHF. In DNA, the CDR3 is TGTGCCAGCAGCCCCCGGACAGGGCTGTATTCACCCCTCCACTTT.

The chain couples TRBV28 to TRBJ2-6, with unresolved D. The CDR3 is made up of 19 amino acids. With 10 bases removed from V and 2 bases from J, the gap between germline ends came to 27 bases. The germline CDR1 and CDR2 sequences are MDHEN and SYDVKM. The DNA for the CDR3 is TGTGCCAACAGAGTCAGAAGGTCACCTTCTTATACTGGGGCCAACGTCCTGACTTTC. Its protein product is CANRVRRSPSYTGANVLTF.

V usage is TRBV5-1 and J usage is TRBJ2-1; 11 bases align to TRBD2. Germline CDR1 is SGHRS and CDR2 is YFSETQ. With 7 bases clipped from V and 8 bases from J, the junction kept 11 bases outside the gene matches. This CDR3 comprises 15 residues. The CDR3 region has the DNA TGCGCCAGCCGCCGAAGTACTAGCGGGAGTTATGAGCAGTTCTTC. It codes for CASRRSTSGSYEQFF.

The chain uses TRBV6-1 and TRBJ1-3; D remains unclear. V dropped 8 bases and J dropped 1 base, with 12 bases sitting between them. The CDR3 sequence is 14 residues long. Germline loops: CDR1 MNHNS, CDR2 SASEGT. The CDR3 bases are TGTGCCAGCTCGCCAGTCCCGTCTGGAAACACCATATATTTT. It translates to CASSPVPSGNTIYF.

V gene TRBV20-1 combines with J gene TRBJ2-7; D is possibly TRBD1 (5 bases). The CDR3 consists of 15 residues. The V gene's germline CDR1 is DFQATT and CDR2 SNEGSKA (reference sequence). V lost 1 base and J 5 bases, leaving 18 bases between the germline ends. The CDR3 is CSARAQMWGRDEQYF. The CDR3 DNA is TGCAGTGCTAGAGCCCAAATGTGGGGCCGAGACGAGCAGTACTTC.